This TCR beta chain stems from a study of shared clonotypes between healthy human individuals. CDR3 length equals 14 residues. V was cut by 5 bases and J by 5 bases, with 13 bases left in between. Germline CDR1 and CDR2: SGHVS and FQNEAQ. TCRdb's table, derived via immunoSEQ multiplex PCR, lists solely in-frame clones and lacks some. This sample yields fewer than 650,000 clones, of which over 65% are seen a single time; 10% to 15% belongs to the top ten. Sequencing used PBMCs. This TCR derives from a woman aged 40-49 years in good health. Some clones in this sample may be carry-over from other donors' samples. V usage is TRBV7-8 and J usage is TRBJ1-5, with D possibly TRBD1 on 6 matching bases. CDR3 nucleotide sequence: TGTGCCAGCAGCCCCGGGGGGGGGCATCAGCCCCAGCATTTT. Its translation is CASSPGGGHQPQHF.